The TCR beta chain under discussion was sequenced for a study of blood T cell repertoires in COVID-19. Study overall: Sites in the United States, Italy and Spain provided acute and convalescent COVID-19 samples. Nucleic acid was either cDNA or gDNA, and it came from T cells, B-cell-depleted T cells, or PBMCs.

With V trimmed by 7 bases and J by 6 bases, 14 bases remained unmatched. CDR3 size: 16 residues. The germline V gene has CDR1 MDHEN and CDR2 SYDVKM. As originally analysed: Researchers report that nucleated cell counts were estimated from reference gene primer amplification. Using immunoSEQ multiplex PCR, the repertoire was profiled, and TCRdb retains in-frame clones only, with some absent. V and J calls plus clone size are reproduced from that table; the DNA served to infer D and trimming. The table shows tens of thousands of clones, with 85% to 90% occurring only once. This receptor was taken from a woman aged 65 to 85 with acute or convalescent COVID-19. The source material was peripheral blood. V is TRBV28 and J is TRBJ2-1; 8 positions match TRBD1. CDR3 sequence (DNA): TGTGCCAGCATCAAGGACAGGGTCATTGACGGCAATGAGCAGTTCTTC. Translated, it gives CASIKDRVIDGNEQFF.